This T cell receptor (beta chain) derives from a study of OX40 agonist ivuxolimab in advanced cancers. The CDR3 consists of 18 residues. J lost 0 bases, V lost 5 bases, and 5 bases had no gene match. From germline, CDR1 is SEHNR and CDR2 FQNEAQ (reference sequence). Libraries were prepared by immunoSEQ multiplex PCR; TCRdb keeps only in-frame clonotypes and omits some of them. This sample carries under 25,000 clones, approximately 82% of them seen once, and the ten largest clones take roughly 25%. Specimen: CD4+ or CD8+ T cells sorted from blood, collected in a trial of the OX40 agonist ivuxolimab. The receptor was derived from an adult with an advanced solid tumor such as melanoma, head and neck, liver or kidney cancer. J is TRBJ2-1 and V is TRBV7-9, with 15 positions matching TRBD2. Here the CDR3 reads CASSPGTSGRSSYNEQFF. Here the CDR3 DNA reads TGTGCCAGCAGCCCCGGGACTAGCGGGAGGTCCTCCTACAATGAGCAGTTCTTC. Supplemented by reference TRBV7-9 and TRBJ2-1, the full variable domain reads DTGVSQNPRHKITKRGQNVTFRCDPISEHNRLYWYRQTLGQGPEFLTYFQNEAQLEKSRLLSDRFSAERPKGSFSTLEIQRTEQGDSAMYLCASSPGTSGRSSYNEQFFGPGTRLTVL.